The T cell receptor beta chain described here comes from a study of T-cell reconstitution after alpha-beta-depleted transplantation in children. General study results and limits: As was reported, about two months after transplant, alpha-beta T cells came from several hundred expanded graft clones.

TCRbeta library construction was performed incorporating unique molecular identifiers. MiXCR, applied by TCRdb to the PCR reads, yields one record per CDR3 protein. The data hold some 310,000 distinct CDR3 sequences, with roughly 21% observed a single time. This clonotype has a handful of counts. Its specificity is not known. The CDR3 consists of 17 residues. In germline, CDR1 is MGHRA, CDR2 YSYEKL. V was pared by 0 bases and J by 3 bases, with 16 bases between. The TCR originated in a male patient younger than 18 who had a stem cell transplant for acute lymphoblastic leukemia, so the T cells may come from the graft donor. The rearrangement joins TRBV4-1 to TRBJ2-3; maybe TRBD1 (6 bases). Here the sequenced sample was PBMCs, mostly from graft donor cells, taken 180 days after TCRalphabeta/CD19-depleted stem cell transplant. CDR3 amino acids: CASSQESRGPRTDTQYF. Here the CDR3 DNA reads TGCGCCAGCAGCCAAGAATCCAGGGGACCAAGGACAGATACGCAGTATTTT.